Below, 32 T cell receptor beta chains from the same sample are listed, as sequenced in a study of blood T cell repertoires in COVID-19. Assay used: immunoSEQ multiplex PCR; TCRdb lists only in-frame clones, some missing. The sample contains 54,000 or so clones, over 75% of which appear only once. Material for sequencing was peripheral blood. The origin of the receptors is a human donor in a cohort sampled during active COVID-19.

This clone was recorded only once. The chain is built from TRBV30 and TRBJ1-6, with D tentatively TRBD1 (6 bases). CDR1 GTSNPN and CDR2 SVGIG come from the germline V gene (reference sequence). This CDR3 contains 14 residues. V was pared by 1 base and J by 4 bases, with 8 bases between. In DNA form, the CDR3 reads TGTGCCTGGAGTGGTGGACAGTATAATTCACCCCTCCACTTT. Its protein is CAWSGGQYNSPLHF.

The gene calls are TRBV4-3 and TRBJ2-7, with a possible D match to TRBD2 (6 bases). Trimming left V 1 base short and J 3 bases short, with 13 bases between. CDR3 length: 15 amino acids. Germline V gene sequence: CDR1 LGHNA, CDR2 YSLEER. Written as DNA, the CDR3 is TGCGCCAGCAGCCAAGCATGGGACTCCCTCTACGAGCAGTACTTC. Protein: CASSQAWDSLYEQYF.

The chain recombines TRBV19 with TRBJ2-4, with 8 bases fitting TRBD1. Germline V CDR1 and CDR2: LNHDA, SQIVND (reference sequence). The CDR3 runs to 17 residues. J was trimmed by 7 bases and V by 4 bases; bases with no gene match: 15. CDR3 amino acids: CASSTNTDREYRNIQYF. CDR3 nucleotides: TGTGCCAGTAGTACCAACACGGACAGGGAGTATAGGAACATTCAGTACTTC. The whole variable domain, filled in from reference TRBV19 and TRBJ2-4, reads DGGITQSPKYLFRKEGQNVTLSCEQNLNHDAMYWYRQDPGQGLRLIYYSQIVNDFQKGDIAEGYSVSREKKESFPLTVTSAQKNPTAFYLCASSTNTDREYRNIQYFGAGTRLSVL.

The V call is TRBV27, the J call TRBJ2-6, with 8 bases matching TRBD1. Looked up from germline, CDR1 is MNHEY and CDR2 is SMNVEV (reference sequence). The V segment lost 9 bases and the J segment 2 bases; nucleotides outside the gene matches: 9. This CDR3 is 16 amino acids long. The CDR3 coding sequence is TGTGCCAGTTCCCCGTGGACAGGGACTGGGGCCAACGTCCTGACTTTC. Translating gives CASSPWTGTGANVLTF.

This clone is a singleton in its sample. The chain couples TRBV5-1 to TRBJ1-6, with D maybe TRBD1 (5 bases). Trimming pared 0 bases from V and 8 bases from J, leaving 12 bases between. CDR3 length: 15 amino acids. Germline loops: CDR1 SGHRS, CDR2 YFSETQ. CDR3 sequence reads: CASSLGGVGYSPLHF. DNA for the CDR3: TGCGCCAGCAGCTTGGGGGGGGTAGGGTATTCACCCCTCCACTTT.

This chain joins TRBV10-3 and TRBJ2-2, with D uncertain. Trimming shortened V by 3 bases and J by 9 bases, and 8 bases separated the two germline ends. From germline, CDR1 is ENHRY and CDR2 SYGVKD. This CDR3 is built from 12 residues. The CDR3 region has the DNA TGTGCCATCAGTGAAGCGTCGAGGGAGCTGTTTTTT. Its translation is CAISEASRELFF.

This clone has just one count. V gene TRBV6-2 or TRBV6-3 combines with J gene TRBJ2-3; D perhaps matches TRBD2 (5 bases). The CDR3 loop spans 14 amino acids. CDR1 MNHEY and CDR2 SVGEGT come from the germline V gene. V was trimmed by 6 bases and J by 2 bases, leaving 12 bases between them. Here the CDR3 DNA reads TGTGCCAGCAGCGCGACTACCTCCACAGATACGCAGTATTTT. Translating gives CASSATTSTDTQYF.

This rearrangement joins TRBV6-6 to TRBJ2-7; D is perhaps TRBD1 (5 bases). The ends were cut back, 8 bases at V and 4 bases at J, with 9 bases in the middle. The CDR3 is 11 residues long. Germline values: CDR1 MNHNY, CDR2 SVGAGI (reference sequence). The CDR3 region is CASQGRYEQYF. The CDR3 DNA is TGTGCCAGCCAGGGTAGGTACGAGCAGTACTTC.

This clone was seen more than once but under ten times. The chain couples TRBV7-8 to TRBJ1-5; D perhaps matches TRBD1 (5 bases). Looked up from germline, CDR1 is SGHVS and CDR2 is FQNEAQ. V lost 5 bases and J 3 bases, leaving 11 bases between the germline ends. This CDR3 is built from 14 residues. The CDR3 DNA follows: TGTGCCAGCAGCCTGGGGCAGTTCAATCAGCCCCAGCATTTT. Translated, it gives CASSLGQFNQPQHF.

V and J are TRBV2 and TRBJ2-7; TRBD1 matches 9 bases. Germline V gives CDR1 SNHLY, CDR2 FYNNEI. The V segment lost 5 bases and the J segment 7 bases; nucleotides outside the gene matches: 9. The CDR3 is made up of 14 amino acids. DNA for the CDR3: TGTGCCAGCAGTTGGACAGGGGTAAGGGGGGAGCAGTACTTC. Encoded protein: CASSWTGVRGEQYF.

This chain uses TRBV11-3 with TRBJ2-2; 11 nucleotides align to TRBD1. V shed 5 bases and J 1 base; nucleotides not matched to a gene: 3. The CDR3 consists of 16 residues. The germline V gene has CDR1 SGHNT and CDR2 YENEEA. The CDR3 reads CASSPGTGGNTGELFF. CDR3 DNA: TGTGCCAGCAGCCCGGGGACAGGGGGGAACACCGGGGAGCTGTTTTTT.

The rearrangement links TRBV19 to TRBJ2-1; a possible D gene is TRBD2 (6 bases). This CDR3 comprises 16 residues. The V end was cut by 5 bases, the J end by 6 bases, with 20 bases between. Germline CDR1 LNHDA, CDR2 SQIVND (reference sequence). CDR3: CASSPMGGGTPNEQFF. For the CDR3, the DNA is TGTGCCAGTAGTCCTATGGGGGGAGGAACCCCCAATGAGCAGTTCTTC.

This clone was observed a single time. The chain recombines TRBV4-3 with TRBJ1-2; TRBD1 agrees at 10 bases. The CDR3 sequence is 15 residues long. The J segment lost 6 bases and the V segment lost 4 bases, leaving 8 bases of the junction unmatched. The germline gives CDR1 LGHNA, CDR2 YSLEER. The CDR3 region is CASSRRQGARDGYTF. DNA for the CDR3: TGCGCCAGCAGCCGCCGACAGGGGGCAAGGGATGGCTACACCTTC.

V usage is TRBV27 and J usage is TRBJ2-1; 9 nucleotides match TRBD2. Per germline, CDR1 MNHEY and CDR2 SMNVEV (reference sequence). The CDR3 contains 16 residues. J gave up 7 bases and V 7 bases, and 14 bases lay outside the gene matches. The CDR3 sequence: CASTPFRGRAGNEQFF. The DNA of the CDR3 is TGTGCCAGCACCCCTTTTCGCGGGAGGGCCGGGAATGAGCAGTTCTTC.

This CDR3 is CASSEGTGGTEAFF. As DNA, the CDR3 is TGTGCCAGCAGTGAAGGGACAGGGGGCACTGAAGCTTTCTTT. J is TRBJ1-1 and V is TRBV2; 10 bases are a match to TRBD1. Per germline, CDR1 SNHLY and CDR2 FYNNEI. The CDR3 spans 14 residues. Losses at the gene ends were 1 base for V and 4 bases for J; bases not matched to a gene: 0.

The chain joins TRBV4-1 to TRBJ1-1, with 7 bases identical to TRBD1. Germline CDR1 reads MGHRA; CDR2 reads YSYEKL. This CDR3 comprises 16 residues. V gave up 3 bases and J gave up 1 base; unmatched junction bases: 8. For the CDR3, the DNA is TGCGCCAGCAGCCAGGGTTTTTACAGGGGGAACACTGAAGCTTTCTTT. It yields the protein CASSQGFYRGNTEAFF.

This sequence joins TRBV6-5 and TRBJ2-1; 10 nucleotides match TRBD2. The CDR3 is made up of 15 amino acids. The germline V gene encodes CDR1 MNHEY and CDR2 SVGAGI. The V gene end was trimmed by 6 bases and the J gene end by 4 bases; junction bases not matched to a gene: 6. The CDR3 nucleotides read TGTGCCAGCAGGGAGATTAGCGGGGGGTACAATGAGCAGTTCTTC. Translated: CASREISGGYNEQFF.

V and J are TRBV4-2 and TRBJ2-3; no firm D call. V was trimmed by 1 base and J by 6 bases, leaving 14 bases between them. The CDR3 contains 15 residues. In germline, CDR1 is LGHNA, CDR2 YNFKEQ. CDR3 sequence reads: CASSQGREYLDTQYF. The CDR3 DNA reads TGTGCCAGCAGCCAAGGTCGCGAATATCTGGATACGCAGTATTTT.

The chain joins TRBV11-2 to TRBJ2-5; 9 bases map to TRBD2. This CDR3 spans 16 amino acids. V lost 2 bases, J lost 5 bases, and 9 bases stayed unmatched. In germline, CDR1 is SGHAT, CDR2 FQNNGV. In DNA, the CDR3 is TGTGCCAGCAGCTTATTAGCGGGGGCCCGCCTCGAGACCCAGTACTTC. Translation: CASSLLAGARLETQYF.

The sample holds one count of this clone. CDR3 residues: CSVADIMNTEAFF. The CDR3 region has the DNA TGCAGCGTTGCTGACATTATGAACACTGAAGCTTTCTTT. V gene TRBV29-1 combines with J gene TRBJ1-1; D remains unclear. Trimming pared 4 bases from V and 0 bases from J, leaving 9 bases between. This CDR3 is built from 13 residues. Germline-derived CDR1 and CDR2 are SQVTM and ANQGSEA.

DNA of the CDR3: TGTGCCAGTAGTCCCAACCAGGGCCGCTATGGCTACACCTTC. Protein product: CASSPNQGRYGYTF. The chain recombines TRBV19 with TRBJ1-2, with a tentative D call TRBD1 (5 bases). Trimming removed 5 bases at V and 4 bases at J, with 14 bases between. The length of the CDR3 is 14 residues. From germline, CDR1 is LNHDA and CDR2 SQIVND (reference sequence).

The V and J genes are TRBV5-1 and TRBJ2-1; 9 bases line up with TRBD2. Germline CDR1 reads SGHRS; CDR2 reads YFSETQ. V shed 2 bases, J shed 8 bases, and the junction held 8 bases outside the gene matches. The CDR3 is 15 residues long. The CDR3 here is CASSLVAGGFYEQFF. The CDR3 nucleotides are TGCGCCAGCAGCTTAGTGGCGGGGGGGTTTTATGAGCAGTTCTTC.

The chain couples TRBV27 to TRBJ1-6; no clear D. The CDR3 covers 16 residues. Germline V gives CDR1 MNHEY, CDR2 SMNVEV (reference sequence). V lost 6 bases, J lost 0 bases, and 12 bases lay in between. In nucleotides, the CDR3 is TGTGCCAGCAGGACTAAAGGGAGCTCCTATAATTCACCCCTCCACTTT. As protein: CASRTKGSSYNSPLHF.

This chain connects TRBV7-6 to TRBJ1-2; perhaps TRBD1 as D (6 bases). CDR1 is SGHVS, CDR2 FNYEAQ, per germline. The V end was cut by 2 bases, the J end by 5 bases, with 18 bases between. This CDR3 region has 16 residues. The CDR3 DNA sequence: TGTGCCAGCAGCTTATCAGTAGGGGGAAGTCCGTATGGCTACACCTTC. This gives the protein CASSLSVGGSPYGYTF. Looking up the rest from reference TRBV7-6 and TRBJ1-2 gives the full variable domain: GAGVSQSPRYKVTKRGQDVALRCDPISGHVSLYWYRQALGQGPEFLTYFNYEAQQDKSGLPNDRFSAERPEGSISTLTIQRTEQRDSAMYRCASSLSVGGSPYGYTFGSGTRLTVV.

This clone has only one observation. The V gene is TRBV7-2, the J gene TRBJ2-2; 7 bases fit TRBD2. CDR3 length: 15 amino acids. V trimming: 2 bases; J trimming: 7 bases; junction bases outside the gene matches: 7. Germline values: CDR1 SGHTA, CDR2 FQGNSA. The CDR3 is CASSLRSGAFGELFF. The DNA of the CDR3 is TGTGCCAGCAGCTTAAGAAGCGGGGCTTTCGGGGAGCTGTTTTTT.

The chain couples TRBV5-7 to TRBJ2-2; no reliable D call. TRBV5-7 is known as an ORF, though its function is uncertain. This CDR3 region has 17 residues. Trimming removed 0 bases at V and 5 bases at J, with 17 bases between. The chain's CDR3 is CASSLDCETTETGELFF. For the CDR3, the DNA is TGTGCCAGCAGCTTGGACTGTGAGACAACTGAAACCGGGGAGCTGTTTTTT.

The V and J genes are TRBV3-1 (or the pseudogene TRBV3-2) and TRBJ2-1; TRBD2 matches at 11 bases. From germline, CDR1 is LGHDT and CDR2 YNNKEL (reference sequence). The CDR3 covers 14 residues. With V trimmed by 4 bases and J by 6 bases, 2 bases remained unmatched. The CDR3 protein is CASSRLAGGNEQFF. The CDR3 nucleotides are TGTGCCAGCAGCCGGCTAGCGGGAGGCAATGAGCAGTTCTTC.

The genes are TRBV6-2 or TRBV6-3 and TRBJ1-2; D is unclear. Germline CDR1 is MNHEY and CDR2 is SVGEGT. This CDR3 is 14 amino acids long. With 0 bases removed from V and 2 bases from J, the gap between germline ends came to 7 bases. The CDR3 DNA reads TGTGCCAGCAGTTACTCGCACTCAAACTATGGCTACACCTTC. Translation gives CASSYSHSNYGYTF.

This chain links TRBV19 with TRBJ2-1; D call uncertain. The CDR3 spans 14 residues. Germline V CDR1 and CDR2: LNHDA, SQIVND (reference sequence). Trimming took off 7 bases at V and 5 bases at J, with 15 bases between the two ends. The CDR3 here is CASKVSAGDNEQFF. The CDR3 DNA sequence: TGTGCCAGTAAAGTATCAGCCGGAGACAATGAGCAGTTCTTC.

The CDR3 protein is CASSPGRPGLAGELFF. The CDR3, as DNA: TGCGCCAGCAGCCCCGGGAGGCCCGGACTCGCCGGGGAGCTGTTTTTT. This rearrangement joins TRBV5-1 to TRBJ2-2; 7 bases agree with TRBD2. CDR3 length: 16 amino acids. Germline V gene sequence: CDR1 SGHRS, CDR2 YFSETQ. Trimming took 4 bases from V and 6 from J; bases not matched to a gene: 12.

This chain connects TRBV18 to TRBJ2-7; 7 bases fit TRBD1. Germline V gene lookup returns CDR1 KGHSH and CDR2 LQKENI. Unmatched junction bases numbered 8, after V lost 3 bases and J lost 0 bases. This CDR3 is built from 16 residues. CDR3 sequence reads: CASSPTPGQISYEQYF. The CDR3 bases are TGTGCCAGCTCACCGACCCCGGGACAGATCTCCTACGAGCAGTACTTC.

This sequence joins TRBV2 and TRBJ2-7; 10 positions agree with TRBD1. The CDR3 extends over 14 amino acids. Germline CDR1 is SNHLY and CDR2 is FYNNEI. J was trimmed by 0 bases and V by 8 bases; bases with no gene match: 4. The CDR3 region is CASVRTGGSYEQYF. CDR3 in DNA: TGTGCCAGCGTCCGGACAGGGGGCTCCTACGAGCAGTACTTC.